The next 14 T cell receptor beta chains were all read from a single sample in a study of patients and donors after allogeneic stem cell transplantation. TCRdb re-called the RT-PCR reads through MiXCR, storing one row per CDR3 protein. The sample holds hundreds of thousands of distinct CDR3 sequences, roughly 16% seen once. Specimen: blood, either unsorted or a sorted T cell fraction (not recorded which). The receptor set was obtained from a human donor who was either an allogeneic HSCT recipient or a stem cell or donor lymphocyte infusion donor (not recorded which). It is not recorded whose cells these are; they may come from a transplant donor.

J is TRBJ2-7 and V is TRBV20-1; the D gene is possibly TRBD1 (6 bases). Trimming pared 1 base from V and 4 bases from J, leaving 11 bases between. In germline, CDR1 is DFQATT, CDR2 SNEGSKA (reference sequence). CDR3 length equals 13 residues. CDR3 in DNA: TGCAGTGCTAGAGGTGGGGGCCGGTACGAGCAGTACTTC. It specifies CSARGGGRYEQYF.

This clonotype has a handful of counts. This chain joins TRBV6-5 and TRBJ2-2, with TRBD2 matching over 10 bases. V shed 2 bases, J shed 0 bases, and the junction held 3 bases outside the gene matches. This CDR3 is built from 17 residues. Per germline, CDR1 MNHEY and CDR2 SVGAGI. CDR3 loop: CASSYGLAGANTGELFF. CDR3 coding DNA: TGTGCCAGCAGTTACGGGCTAGCGGGAGCGAACACCGGGGAGCTGTTTTTT.

This clonotype was seen a handful of times. The genes are TRBV20-1 and TRBJ2-1, with D unclear. CDR1 is DFQATT, CDR2 SNEGSKA, per germline (reference sequence). The germline V and J ends were trimmed by 2 bases and 7 bases, with 12 bases remaining between them. The CDR3 is 13 amino acids. CDR3 protein: CSARNQVKNEQFF. For the CDR3, the DNA is TGCAGTGCTAGAAACCAGGTGAAAAATGAGCAGTTCTTC.

The rearrangement joins TRBV11-3 to TRBJ1-1; D uncertain. The CDR3 length is 15 residues. Germline CDR1 is SGHNT and CDR2 is YENEEA. V lost 4 bases, J lost 0 bases, and 12 bases lay in between. DNA for the CDR3: TGTGCCAGCAGCTCTGCTCCGCTAATGAACACTGAAGCTTTCTTT. Protein sequence: CASSSAPLMNTEAFF.

The count of this clonotype is one. The rearrangement uses TRBV6-5 and TRBJ2-7; a possible D gene is TRBD1 (6 bases). V was pared by 2 bases and J by 2 bases, with 13 bases between. The CDR3 length is 15 residues. In germline, CDR1 is MNHEY, CDR2 SVGAGI. The CDR3 here is CASSYTGTLPYEQYF. The CDR3, as DNA: TGTGCCAGCAGTTACACCGGGACACTCCCCTACGAGCAGTACTTC.

This clonotype appeared a few times. The CDR3 DNA reads TGTGCCGGGCAGGGCCAGGGGCCCACTGAAGCTTTCTTT. It codes for CAGQGQGPTEAFF. The rearrangement links TRBV28 to TRBJ1-1; weak D call: TRBD1 (6 bases). This CDR3 has 13 residues. V dropped 11 bases and J dropped 4 bases, with 17 bases sitting between them. Germline V CDR1 and CDR2: MDHEN, SYDVKM.

This clonotype was counted a few times. The rearrangement uses TRBV5-1 and TRBJ1-1, with D perhaps TRBD1 (5 bases). Germline lookup yields CDR1 SGHRS and CDR2 YFSETQ. The V and J ends lost 3 bases and 1 base respectively, with 10 bases between them. This CDR3 is 14 amino acids long. This chain's CDR3 is CASSSDSWNTEAFF. The DNA of the CDR3 is TGCGCCAGCAGCTCAGACAGTTGGAACACTGAAGCTTTCTTT.

The rearrangement uses TRBV11-2 and TRBJ1-4, with D possibly being TRBD1 (5 bases). The CDR3 spans 14 residues. The V end was cut by 5 bases, the J end by 3 bases, with 10 bases between. CDR1 is SGHAT and CDR2 is FQNNGV in the germline V gene. The CDR3 DNA is TGTGCCAGCAGCAGGGACCGCGCTAATGAAAAACTGTTTTTT. Amino acids: CASSRDRANEKLFF.

The chain couples TRBV2 to TRBJ2-7, with D maybe TRBD1 (6 bases). This CDR3 has 14 residues. Looked up from germline, CDR1 is SNHLY and CDR2 is FYNNEI. Trimming pared 4 bases from V and 7 bases from J, leaving 17 bases between. CDR3 loop: CASSGTATLGEQYF. CDR3 DNA: TGTGCCAGCAGTGGGACAGCGACCCTGGGGGAGCAGTACTTC.

This clonotype was detected only a few times. The rearrangement uses TRBV10-3 and TRBJ2-5, with 13 bases identical to TRBD2. Germline CDR1 is ENHRY and CDR2 is SYGVKD. The CDR3 extends over 16 amino acids. Germline trimming cut 5 bases from V and 1 base from J; bases unmatched to any gene: 4. The CDR3 DNA reads as TGTGCCATCAGTCAAACTAGCGGGGGGGCCCAAGAGACCCAGTACTTC. Residues: CAISQTSGGAQETQYF.

This clonotype was observed a few times. The CDR3 reads CSGAQGINGYTF. The CDR3 DNA sequence: TGCAGTGGAGCTCAGGGGATTAACGGCTACACCTTC. The V and J genes are TRBV20-1 and TRBJ1-2; D may be TRBD1 (6 bases). CDR1 and CDR2 (germline): DFQATT, SNEGSKA (reference sequence). The CDR3 has 12 residues. The V end lost 7 bases, the J end lost 8 bases, and 17 bases lay between the germline ends.

The CDR3 DNA reads TGTGCCATCAGTCCTAGCGGGGGGGGCGCAGATACGCAGTATTTT. It encodes CAISPSGGGADTQYF. The chain recombines TRBV10-3 with TRBJ2-3; TRBD2 aligns across 12 bases. This CDR3 is 15 amino acids long. The germline CDR1 and CDR2 sequences are ENHRY and SYGVKD. The ends lost 5 bases at V and 4 bases at J; junction bases unmatched: 4.

This sequence joins TRBV6-6 and TRBJ2-3, with D tentatively TRBD2 (5 bases). Trimming took off 6 bases at V and 10 bases at J, with 11 bases between the two ends. Germline loops: CDR1 MNHNY, CDR2 SVGAGI (reference sequence). This CDR3 is built from 11 residues. CDR3 sequence: CASSSEVPQYF. In nucleotides, the CDR3 is TGTGCCAGCAGCTCGGAGGTTCCGCAGTATTTT.

This clonotype has more than one count but fewer than ten. The rearrangement joins TRBV11-2 to TRBJ2-5, with a tentative D call TRBD2 (6 bases). Germline CDR1 SGHAT, CDR2 FQNNGV. The CDR3 sequence is 18 residues long. The V end was cut by 1 base, the J end by 4 bases, with 22 bases between. The CDR3 bases are TGTGCCAGCAGCTTAGGTCGGCAGGGAGGACTATCCATAGAGACCCAGTACTTC. Residues: CASSLGRQGGLSIETQYF. The complete variable domain, with remaining parts taken from reference TRBV11-2 and TRBJ2-5, reads EAGVAQSPRYKIIEKRQSVAFWCNPISGHATLYWYQQILGQGPKLLIQFQNNGVVDDSQLPKDRFSAERLKGVDSTLKIQPAKLEDSAVYLCASSLGRQGGLSIETQYFGPGTRLLVL.